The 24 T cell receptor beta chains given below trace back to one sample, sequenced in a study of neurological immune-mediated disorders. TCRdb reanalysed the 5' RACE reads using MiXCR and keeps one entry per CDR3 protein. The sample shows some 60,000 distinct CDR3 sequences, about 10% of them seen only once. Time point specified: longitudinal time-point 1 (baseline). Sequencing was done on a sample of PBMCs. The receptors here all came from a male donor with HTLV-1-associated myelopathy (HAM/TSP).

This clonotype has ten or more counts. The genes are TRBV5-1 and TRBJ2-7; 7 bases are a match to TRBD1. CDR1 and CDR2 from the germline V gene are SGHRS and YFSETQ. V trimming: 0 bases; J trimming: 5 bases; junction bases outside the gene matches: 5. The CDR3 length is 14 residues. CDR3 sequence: CASSLDNRGHEQYF. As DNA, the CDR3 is TGCGCCAGCAGCTTGGACAACAGGGGCCACGAGCAGTACTTC.

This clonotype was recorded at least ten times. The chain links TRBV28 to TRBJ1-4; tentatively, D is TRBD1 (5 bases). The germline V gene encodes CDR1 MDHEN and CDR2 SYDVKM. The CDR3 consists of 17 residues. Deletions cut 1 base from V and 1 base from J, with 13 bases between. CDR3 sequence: CASSLFAGEETNEKLFF. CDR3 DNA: TGTGCCAGCAGTTTATTTGCGGGGGAGGAAACTAATGAAAAACTGTTTTTT.

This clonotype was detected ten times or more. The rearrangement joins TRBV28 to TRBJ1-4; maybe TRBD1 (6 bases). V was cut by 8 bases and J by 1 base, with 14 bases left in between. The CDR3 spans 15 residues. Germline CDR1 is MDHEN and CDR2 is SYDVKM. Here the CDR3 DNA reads TGTGCCAGCGGCGCAACAGGGAGAACTAATGAAAAACTGTTTTTT. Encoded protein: CASGATGRTNEKLFF.

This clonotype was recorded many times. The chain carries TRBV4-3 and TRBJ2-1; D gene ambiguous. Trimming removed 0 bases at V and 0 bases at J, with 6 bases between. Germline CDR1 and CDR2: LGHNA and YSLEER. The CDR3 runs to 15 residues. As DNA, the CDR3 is TGCGCCAGCAGCCAAGACGGCTCCTCCTACAATGAGCAGTTCTTC. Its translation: CASSQDGSSYNEQFF.

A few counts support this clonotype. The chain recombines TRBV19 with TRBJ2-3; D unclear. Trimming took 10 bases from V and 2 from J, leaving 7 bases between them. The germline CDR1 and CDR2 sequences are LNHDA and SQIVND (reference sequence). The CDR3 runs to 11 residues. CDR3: CATYLTDTQYF. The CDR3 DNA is TGTGCCACGTACCTCACAGATACGCAGTATTTT.

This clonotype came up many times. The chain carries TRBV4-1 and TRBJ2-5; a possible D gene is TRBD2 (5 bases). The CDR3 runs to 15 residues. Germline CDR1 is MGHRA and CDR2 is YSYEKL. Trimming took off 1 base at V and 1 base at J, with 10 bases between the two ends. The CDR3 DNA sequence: TGCGCCAGCAGCCAAGGGACTCCCTTCCAAGAGACCCAGTACTTC. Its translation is CASSQGTPFQETQYF.

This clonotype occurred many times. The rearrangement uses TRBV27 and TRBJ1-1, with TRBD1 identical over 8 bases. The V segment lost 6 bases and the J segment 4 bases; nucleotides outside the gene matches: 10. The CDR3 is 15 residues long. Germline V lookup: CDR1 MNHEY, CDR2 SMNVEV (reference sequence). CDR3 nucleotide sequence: TGTGCCAGCAGGATCCAGGGGGCCCCGGCCACTGAAGCTTTCTTT. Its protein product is CASRIQGAPATEAFF.

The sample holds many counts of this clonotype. The CDR3 loop reads CSARDRRGRADTQYF. DNA for the CDR3: TGCAGTGCTAGAGATAGAAGGGGACGAGCAGATACGCAGTATTTT. This chain connects TRBV20-1 to TRBJ2-3; D may be TRBD1 or TRBD2 (5 bases each). The CDR3 runs to 15 residues. The germline gives CDR1 DFQATT, CDR2 SNEGSKA (reference sequence). Trimming took off 0 bases at V and 4 bases at J, with 14 bases between the two ends.

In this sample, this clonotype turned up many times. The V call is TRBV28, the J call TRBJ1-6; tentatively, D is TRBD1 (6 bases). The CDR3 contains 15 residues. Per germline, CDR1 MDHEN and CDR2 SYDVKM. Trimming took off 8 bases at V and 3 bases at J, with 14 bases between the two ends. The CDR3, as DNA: TGTGCCAGCTCTCTTAGACAGGTCTATAATTCACCCCTCCACTTT. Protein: CASSLRQVYNSPLHF.

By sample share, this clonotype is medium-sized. CDR3 loop: CAISEGRQVGNTIYF. The DNA of the CDR3 is TGTGCCATCAGTGAGGGACGGCAAGTTGGAAACACCATATATTTT. This rearrangement joins TRBV10-3 to TRBJ1-3; D gene unclear. CDR3 length equals 15 residues. In germline, CDR1 is ENHRY, CDR2 SYGVKD. Between the trimmed V and J ends, which lost 2 bases and 3 bases, there was a span of 11 bases.

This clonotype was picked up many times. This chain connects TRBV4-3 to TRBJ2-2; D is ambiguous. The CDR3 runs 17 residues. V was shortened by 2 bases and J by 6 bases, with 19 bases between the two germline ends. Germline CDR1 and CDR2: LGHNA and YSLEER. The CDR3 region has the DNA TGCGCCAGCAGCCAAACCCCCGGATCCTCCGTCGCCGGGGAGCTGTTTTTT. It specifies CASSQTPGSSVAGELFF.

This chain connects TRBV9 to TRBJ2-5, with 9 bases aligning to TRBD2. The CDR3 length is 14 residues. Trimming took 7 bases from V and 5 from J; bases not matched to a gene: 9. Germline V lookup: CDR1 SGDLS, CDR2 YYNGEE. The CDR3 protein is CASGTTSGGETQYF. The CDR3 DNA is TGTGCCAGCGGCACGACTAGCGGAGGGGAGACCCAGTACTTC. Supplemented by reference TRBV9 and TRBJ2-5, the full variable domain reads DSGVTQTPKHLITATGQRVTLRCSPRSGDLSVYWYQQSLDQGLQFLIQYYNGEERAKGNILERFSAQQFPDLHSELNLSSLELGDSALYFCASGTTSGGETQYFGPGTRLLVL.

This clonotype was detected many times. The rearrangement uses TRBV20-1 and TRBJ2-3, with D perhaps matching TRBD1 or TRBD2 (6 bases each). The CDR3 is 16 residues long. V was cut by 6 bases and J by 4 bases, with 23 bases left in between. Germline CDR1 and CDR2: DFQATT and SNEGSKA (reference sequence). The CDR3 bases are TGCAGTGCGGACGGAATCCAAAGGGGGGTCCCAGATACGCAGTATTTT. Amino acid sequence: CSADGIQRGVPDTQYF.

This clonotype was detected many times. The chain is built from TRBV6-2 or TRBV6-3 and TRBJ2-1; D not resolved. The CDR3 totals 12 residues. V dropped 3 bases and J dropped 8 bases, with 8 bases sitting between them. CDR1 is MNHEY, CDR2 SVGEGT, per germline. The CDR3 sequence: CASSYIRYEQFF. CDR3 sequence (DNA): TGTGCCAGCAGTTATATCAGGTATGAGCAGTTCTTC.

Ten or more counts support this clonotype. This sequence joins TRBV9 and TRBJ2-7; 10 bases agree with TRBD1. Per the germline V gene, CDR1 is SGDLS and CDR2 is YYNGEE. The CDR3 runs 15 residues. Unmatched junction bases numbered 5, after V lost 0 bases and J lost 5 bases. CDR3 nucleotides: TGTGCCAGCAGCGTAGAGGGACAGGGGAATAACGAGCAGTACTTC. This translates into CASSVEGQGNNEQYF.

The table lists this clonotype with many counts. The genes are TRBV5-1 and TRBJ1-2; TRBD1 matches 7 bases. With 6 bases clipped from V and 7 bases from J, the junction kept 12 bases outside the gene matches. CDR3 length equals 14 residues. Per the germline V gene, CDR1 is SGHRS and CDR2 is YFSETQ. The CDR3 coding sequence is TGCGCCAGCACTCCGACGACAGGGCAGGTTGGCTACACCTTC. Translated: CASTPTTGQVGYTF.

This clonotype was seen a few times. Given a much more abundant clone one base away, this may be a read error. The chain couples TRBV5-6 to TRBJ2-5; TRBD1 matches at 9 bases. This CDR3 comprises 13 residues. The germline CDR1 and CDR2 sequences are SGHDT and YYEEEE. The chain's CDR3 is CVSSLGQGETQYF. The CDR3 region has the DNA TGTGTCAGCAGCTTGGGACAGGGAGAGACCCAGTACTTC.

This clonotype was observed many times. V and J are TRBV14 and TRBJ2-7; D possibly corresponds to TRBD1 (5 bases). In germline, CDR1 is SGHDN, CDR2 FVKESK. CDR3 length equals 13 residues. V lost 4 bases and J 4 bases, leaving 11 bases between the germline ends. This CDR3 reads CASSPRVEYEQYF. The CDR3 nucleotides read TGTGCCAGCAGCCCCAGGGTTGAATACGAGCAGTACTTC. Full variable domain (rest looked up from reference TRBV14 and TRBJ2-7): EAGVTQFPSHSVIEKGQTVTLRCDPISGHDNLYWYRRVMGKEIKFLLHFVKESKQDESGMPNNRFLAERTGGTYSTLKVQPAELEDSGVYFCASSPRVEYEQYFGPGTRLTVT.

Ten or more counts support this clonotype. The CDR3 loop reads CASSFGQGSRGQPQHF. DNA for the CDR3: TGTGCCAGCAGCTTCGGACAGGGCTCTCGGGGTCAGCCCCAGCATTTT. The genes are TRBV7-2 and TRBJ1-5, with 8 bases fitting TRBD1. Germline CDR1 is SGHTA and CDR2 is FQGNSA. V lost 3 bases to trimming and J lost 6 bases; unmatched junction nucleotides: 10. This CDR3 spans 16 amino acids.

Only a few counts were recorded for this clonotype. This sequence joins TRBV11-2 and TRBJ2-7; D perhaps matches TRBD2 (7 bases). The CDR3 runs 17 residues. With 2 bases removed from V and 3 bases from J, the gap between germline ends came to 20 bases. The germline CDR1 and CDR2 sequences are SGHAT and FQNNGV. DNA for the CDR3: TGTGCCAGCAGCTTAATGTTTGGGGGGGCGAGCGTCTACGAGCAGTACTTC. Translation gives CASSLMFGGASVYEQYF.

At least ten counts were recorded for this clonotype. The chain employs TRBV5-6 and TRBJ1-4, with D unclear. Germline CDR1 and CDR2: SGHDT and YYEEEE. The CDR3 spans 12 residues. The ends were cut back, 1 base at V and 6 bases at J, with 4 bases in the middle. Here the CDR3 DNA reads TGTGCCAGCAGCTTGTCTGATGAAAAACTGTTTTTT. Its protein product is CASSLSDEKLFF.

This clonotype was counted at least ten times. CDR3 coding DNA: TGCGCCAGCAGCTTGGAAGGCGCAGGACCAAGGAGCTACGAGCAGTACTTC. This sequence encodes CASSLEGAGPRSYEQYF. The chain joins TRBV5-1 to TRBJ2-7; D unclear. The CDR3 is 17 amino acids. Germline CDR1 is SGHRS and CDR2 is YFSETQ. V shed 0 bases and J shed 3 bases, with 19 bases lying between them.

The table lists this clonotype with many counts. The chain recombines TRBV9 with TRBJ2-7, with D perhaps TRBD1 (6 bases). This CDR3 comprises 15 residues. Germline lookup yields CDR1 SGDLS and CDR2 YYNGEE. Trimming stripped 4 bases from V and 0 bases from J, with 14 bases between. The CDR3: CASSIGTTSSYEQYF. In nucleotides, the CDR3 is TGTGCCAGCAGCATCGGGACAACTAGCTCCTACGAGCAGTACTTC.

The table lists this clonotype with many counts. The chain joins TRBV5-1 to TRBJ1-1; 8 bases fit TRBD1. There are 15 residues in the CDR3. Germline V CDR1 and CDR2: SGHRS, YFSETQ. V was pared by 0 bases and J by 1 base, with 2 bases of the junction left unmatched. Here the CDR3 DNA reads TGCGCCAGCAGCTTGGCGGGACAGGAGAACACTGAAGCTTTCTTT. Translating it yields CASSLAGQENTEAFF.